A single sample is the source of the 9 T cell receptor beta chains below, sequenced in a study of PD-L1 blockade in urothelial cancer. The time point: pretreatment peripheral blood. The protocol was immunoSEQ multiplex PCR, while the TCRdb copy is restricted to in-frame clones and leaves out a portion. The sample includes tens of thousands of clones, about four fifths of them seen just once. The sequencing used PBMCs, collected around atezolizumab (anti-PD-L1) treatment. The origin of the receptors is a woman aged 70-85 years with urothelial cancer.

The chain has TRBV5-1 and TRBJ1-1; no firm D call. The CDR3 loop spans 13 amino acids. The germline gives CDR1 SGHRS, CDR2 YFSETQ. V dropped 0 bases and J dropped 1 base, with 4 bases sitting between them. The CDR3 DNA follows: TGCGCCAGCAGCTTGGGGGCGAACACTGAAGCTTTCTTT. This codes for CASSLGANTEAFF.

The chain links TRBV9 to TRBJ2-7, with TRBD2 as a possible D gene (6 bases). V lost 4 bases to trimming and J lost 3 bases, with 17 bases between them. The CDR3 totals 15 residues. Germline V gene data show CDR1 as SGDLS and CDR2 as YYNGEE. The CDR3 loop reads CASSPGGTSIYEQYF. The CDR3 DNA is TGTGCCAGCAGCCCGGGTGGTACTAGCATCTACGAGCAGTACTTC.

The J gene is TRBJ2-1, the V gene TRBV7-9; 9 positions agree with TRBD1. Looked up from germline, CDR1 is SEHNR and CDR2 is FQNEAQ (reference sequence). CDR3 size: 14 residues. Losses at the gene ends were 5 bases for V and 2 bases for J; bases not matched to a gene: 1. CDR3 residues: CASSRTGAYNEQFF. The CDR3 coding sequence is TGTGCCAGCAGCCGGACAGGGGCCTACAATGAGCAGTTCTTC.

The chain joins TRBV29-1 to TRBJ1-5; maybe TRBD1 (5 bases). The CDR3 totals 18 residues. The germline V gene has CDR1 SQVTM and CDR2 ANQGSEA. Between the trimmed V and J ends, which lost 7 bases and 0 bases, there was a span of 25 bases. The CDR3 region has the DNA TGCAGCGCTACTCCGTGGCAGGGCAGCCCCAATAGCAATCAGCCCCAGCATTTT. Protein product: CSATPWQGSPNSNQPQHF.

This clone was seen more than once but under ten times. The chain joins TRBV18 to TRBJ2-5, with 7 nucleotides matching TRBD1. The CDR3 has 17 residues. In germline, CDR1 is KGHSH, CDR2 LQKENI. V shed 1 base and J 5 bases; nucleotides not matched to a gene: 13. CDR3 DNA sequence: TGTGCCAGCTCACCACTGACAGGGTCAGTGGGGTTGGAGACCCAGTACTTC. It codes for CASSPLTGSVGLETQYF.

This chain links TRBV19 with TRBJ1-2, with D tentatively TRBD1 (6 bases). This CDR3 has 14 residues. The V and J ends lost 3 bases and 7 bases respectively, with 15 bases between them. CDR1 and CDR2 (germline): LNHDA, SQIVND (reference sequence). The CDR3 nucleotides are TGTGCCAGTAGTATCCAGGGGACCCCTGGTGGCTACACCTTC. Translated, it gives CASSIQGTPGGYTF.

This CDR3 is CASSEAAGGGMDIQYF. The DNA of the CDR3 is TGCGCCAGCAGTGAGGCGGCAGGGGGCGGCATGGACATTCAGTACTTC. The V and J genes are TRBV10-2 and TRBJ2-4, with TRBD1 matching over 8 bases. The V gene end was trimmed by 2 bases and the J gene end by 8 bases; junction bases not matched to a gene: 11. This CDR3 region has 16 residues. Germline lookup yields CDR1 WSHSY and CDR2 SAAADI.

This clone was found once. J is TRBJ2-1 and V is TRBV4-2; 8 nucleotides agree with TRBD1. CDR1 is LGHNA and CDR2 is YNFKEQ in the germline V gene. CDR3 length equals 14 residues. The junction had 4 bases not matched to a gene; V was cut back by 4 bases and J by 5 bases. This chain's CDR3 is CASSRWTGHNEQFF. Here the CDR3 DNA reads TGTGCCAGCAGCCGTTGGACAGGGCACAATGAGCAGTTCTTC.

The V and J genes are TRBV18 and TRBJ2-7, with 7 bases aligning to TRBD1. Germline V gene sequence: CDR1 KGHSH, CDR2 LQKENI. The CDR3 consists of 15 residues. V was clipped by 3 bases and J by 8 bases; unmatched bases: 13. In DNA form, the CDR3 reads TGTGCCAGCTCACCTGTCGGACAGGAAGGGGGAAAGCAGTACTTC. It yields the protein CASSPVGQEGGKQYF.